This TCR beta chain stems from a study of breast tumors, draining lymph nodes, adjacent tissues. V gave up 0 bases and J gave up 0 bases; unmatched junction bases: 0. The CDR3 contains 15 residues. Germline V lookup: CDR1 SGHTA, CDR2 FQGTGA. TCRdb used MiXCR to reprocess the multiplex PCR reads, holding one entry per CDR3 protein. The data show some 130,000 distinct CDR3 sequences, nearly 20% seen once. The lymph nodes were axillary draining lymph nodes from breast cancer patients. General observations from the study: Compared with lymph nodes, tumors were less diverse; compared with nontumor tissue, more. Most tumor T cells seemingly derive from lymph node, then expand in tumor. The lymph node origin of tumor T cells was framed as consistent with a hypothesis, not demonstrated. Tumor and nontumor repertoires were significantly more similar in luminal-like than in basal-like breast cancer.

This clonotype was found many times. No antigen is known for it. The TCR sequence derives from a female donor with breast cancer. Some clones in this sample may be carry-over from other donors' samples. Specimen: axillary lymph node tissue. The rearrangement joins TRBV7-3 to TRBJ2-3, with 7 bases that match TRBD2. The CDR3: CASSLTGGSTDTQYF. CDR3 nucleotide sequence: TGTGCCAGCAGCTTAACGGGAGGGAGCACAGATACGCAGTATTTT.